Listed below are T cell receptor beta chains from one sample, sequenced in a study of T cells after yellow fever vaccination. TCRdb fed the 5' RACE reads into MiXCR, producing one record per CDR3 protein. The sample consists of approximately 240,000 distinct CDR3 sequences, more than 3.5% of them appearing once. The sample in question was PBMCs, obtained 15 days after the yellow fever booster vaccination. The receptors here all came from a man between 18 and 29 years old who received the YFV17D yellow fever vaccine. Each CDR3 is given with its conserved first and last residue. Each record gives: V gene, J gene, clone size, D gene, CDR3 DNA, CDR3 protein. The D gene is left open where the match is weak. Clone size is given as once, few or many counts, or a class when the clone is expanded.

>TRBV5-1|TRBJ2-7|many|-
TGCGCCAGCAGCTTGTGGGGCAGACCGGACGAGCAGTACTTC
CASSLWGRPDEQYF
>TRBV28|TRBJ2-5|many|TRBD2
TGTGCCAGCAGTTCCCCCGCCGGACTAGCGGGGGGGAGGTACCAAGAGACCCAGTACTTC
CASSSPAGLAGGRYQETQYF
>TRBV4-2|TRBJ1-2|many|-
TGTGCCAGCAGCCATGTTGGGGGGAACTTGGTCGGGGGCTACACCTTC
CASSHVGGNLVGGYTF
>TRBV4-3|TRBJ2-3|many|-
TGCGCCAGCAGCCAAGATAGCCTAGATACGCAGTATTTT
CASSQDSLDTQYF
>TRBV20-1|TRBJ2-3|many|-
TGCAGTGCTAGGACAGGCACAGATACGCAGTATTTT
CSARTGTDTQYF
>TRBV11-2|TRBJ1-2|many|-
TGTGCCAGCAGCCCCCAGGAGTACCGCGGCTACACCTTC
CASSPQEYRGYTF
>TRBV6-2/TRBV6-3|TRBJ2-2|few|TRBD2
TGTGCCAGCAGTTATCCTAGCGGGGGATGGAACACCGGGGAGCTGTTTTTT
CASSYPSGGWNTGELFF
>TRBV27|TRBJ1-5|many|-
TGTGCCAGCAGTTTACCAGGACGCAGCAATCAGCCCCAGCATTTT
CASSLPGRSNQPQHF
>TRBV5-1|TRBJ2-3|many|-
TGCGCCAGCAGCTTGAGCACAGGGGGGGACACAGATACGCAGTATTTT
CASSLSTGGDTDTQYF
>TRBV20-1|TRBJ1-4|many|-
TGCAGTGCTAGCGAGACACTCGCAACTAATGAAAAACTGTTTTTT
CSASETLATNEKLFF
>TRBV6-2/TRBV6-3|TRBJ2-7|many|-
TGTGCCAGCAGTTCCACCGACAGCTACGAGCAGTACTTC
CASSSTDSYEQYF
>TRBV3-1|TRBJ2-1|many|-
TGTGCCAGCAGCCAAGCGGGACGGGAGCAGTTCTTC
CASSQAGREQFF
>TRBV20-1|TRBJ2-1|few|TRBD1
TGCAGTGCAAAAGACGGACAGGGAACCTACAATGAGCAGTTCTTC
CSAKDGQGTYNEQFF
>TRBV27|TRBJ1-6|many|-
TGTGCCAGCAGTTTATCGGGCCCAGGTTCACCCCTCCACTTT
CASSLSGPGSPLHF
>TRBV5-4|TRBJ2-5|many|-
TGTGCCAGCAGCTTGGATCGAGGGGAGACCCAGTACTTC
CASSLDRGETQYF